This T cell receptor (beta chain) emerged from a study of PD-1 blockade in classical Hodgkin lymphoma. Study background: Every 2 weeks, patients had 3 mg/kg nivolumab intravenously. Findings and limits, study-wide: Exclusion covered patients beginning nivolumab under 1 year post-ASCT.

Profiling relied on immunoSEQ multiplex PCR, and the TCRdb table lists in-frame clones only, not all of them. The sample comprises under 130,000 clones, approximately 89% of which are singletons, and 15% to 20% rests with the top ten. Time point given: cycle 4 day 1 (C4D1), after six to seven weeks of nivolumab. Every one of the patients relapsed after autologous stem cell transplantation (brentuximab vedotin exposure was variable). Trimming left V 1 base short and J 1 base short, with 11 bases between. The CDR3 has 15 residues. CDR1 SGHRS and CDR2 YFSETQ come from the germline V gene. Comments on this clone: Its antigen is currently unknown.

The J gene is TRBJ1-1, the V gene TRBV5-1; the D is unclear. The source is a human donor with classical Hodgkin lymphoma. Source: peripheral blood mononuclear cells (PBMCs), taken before the fourth cycle of nivolumab. The CDR3 spells CASSLTVNRNTEAFF. Written as DNA, the CDR3 is TGCGCCAGCAGCTTGACGGTCAACAGGAACACTGAAGCTTTCTTT. Combining the CDR3 with reference TRBV5-1 and TRBJ1-1 gives the whole variable domain KAGVTQTPRYLIKTRGQQVTLSCSPISGHRSVSWYQQTPGQGLQFLFEYFSETQRNKGNFPGRFSGRQFSNSRSEMNVSTLELGDSALYLCASSLTVNRNTEAFFGQGTRLTVV.